Described below is a single T cell receptor (beta chain) sequence and its context. The target antigen is unknown. Germline lookup yields CDR1 MNHEY and CDR2 SMNVEV (reference sequence). Trimming took 10 bases from V and 8 from J, leaving 20 bases between them. The CDR3 contains 14 residues. The record originates from a study of T cell responses to AZD1222 COVID-19 vaccine. Study-level points and caveats: Seropositive AZD1222 recipients at baseline numbered only six or seven. It should be noted that donors were predominantly white British and more often female, and clonal diversity was possibly underestimated. Increases in Spike-specific TCR breadth and depth were seen after two AZD1222 doses.

Clones were sequenced by immunoSEQ multiplex PCR, and TCRdb holds only the in-frame ones, with some missing. The sample holds more than 120,000 clones; 85% to 90% are singletons and the top ten take 5% to 5.5%. The sequenced sample was peripheral blood, obtained 28 days after the second AZD1222 dose. This chain uses TRBV27 with TRBJ1-4; D unresolved. The origin of this receptor is an adult who received the AZD1222 COVID-19 vaccine. The CDR3 DNA is TGTGCCACCGGTCCGGAAGAGCGGAGAGAAAAACTGTTTTTT. This translates into CATGPEERREKLFF.